In its sample, the clone carrying this T cell receptor (beta chain) was seen a few times. Its antigen is not identified. Every isolated RNA sample was fully reverse transcribed, so sequencing captured expressed TCRB transcripts. Assay used: immunoSEQ multiplex PCR; TCRdb lists only in-frame clones, some missing. The data hold roughly 450,000 clones, with 11% to 15% observed a single time. This specimen belongs to a study of beta chain features in type 1 diabetes. About the research overall: Similarity in age, gender and cell yields was seen between patients and healthy donors. Overall study findings and caveats: All four CD4+ subsets from Type 1 diabetes patients carried moderately but significantly shorter TCRB CDR3s. Any HLA type influence on TCRB rearrangement was left unresolved here.

The CDR3 extends over 15 amino acids. Germline loops: CDR1 SGDLS, CDR2 YYNGEE. The germline V and J ends were trimmed by 2 bases and 0 bases, with 10 bases remaining between them. This clonotype originated in a man under 40 in good health. The V gene is TRBV9, the J gene TRBJ2-3, with D perhaps matching TRBD1 (6 bases). The sample taken for sequencing was naive CD4+ T cells from blood. CDR3 DNA sequence: TGTGCCAGCAGCGTGCAGGACAGAAGCACAGATACGCAGTATTTT. Translated, it gives CASSVQDRSTDTQYF.